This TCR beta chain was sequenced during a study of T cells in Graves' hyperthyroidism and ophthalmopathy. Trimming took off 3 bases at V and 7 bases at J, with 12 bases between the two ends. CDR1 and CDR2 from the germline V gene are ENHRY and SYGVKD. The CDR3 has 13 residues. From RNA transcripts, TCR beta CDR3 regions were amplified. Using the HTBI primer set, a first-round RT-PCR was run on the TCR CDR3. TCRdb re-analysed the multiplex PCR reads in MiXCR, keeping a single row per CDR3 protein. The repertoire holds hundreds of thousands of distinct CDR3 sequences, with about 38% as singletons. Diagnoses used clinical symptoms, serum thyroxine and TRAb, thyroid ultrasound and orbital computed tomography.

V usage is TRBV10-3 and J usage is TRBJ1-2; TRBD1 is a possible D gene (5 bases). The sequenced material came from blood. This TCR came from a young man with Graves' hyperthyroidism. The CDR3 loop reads CAISDRGWSGYTF. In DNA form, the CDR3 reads TGTGCCATCAGTGATCGGGGGTGGAGTGGCTACACCTTC.